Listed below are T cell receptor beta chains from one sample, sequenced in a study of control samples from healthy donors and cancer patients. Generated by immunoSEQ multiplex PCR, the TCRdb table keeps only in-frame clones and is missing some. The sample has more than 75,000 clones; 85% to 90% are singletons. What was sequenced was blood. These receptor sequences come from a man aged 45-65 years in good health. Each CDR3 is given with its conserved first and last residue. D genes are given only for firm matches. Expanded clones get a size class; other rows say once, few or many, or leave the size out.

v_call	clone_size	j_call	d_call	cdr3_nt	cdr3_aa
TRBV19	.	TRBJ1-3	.	TGTGCCAGTAGTATCGGGCAGGGGTTTGGAAACACCATATATTTT	CASSIGQGFGNTIYF
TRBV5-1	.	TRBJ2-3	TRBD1	TGCGCCAGCAGCGCGGGACAGGGTAGAACAGATACGCAGTATTTT	CASSAGQGRTDTQYF
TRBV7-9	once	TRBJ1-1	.	TGTGCCAGCAGCCAATACACGGACACTGAAGCTTTCTTT	CASSQYTDTEAFF
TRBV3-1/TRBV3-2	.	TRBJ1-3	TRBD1	TGTGCCAGCAGCTTAAATCATCCACAGGGGGCTTATGGAAACACCATATATTTT	CASSLNHPQGAYGNTIYF
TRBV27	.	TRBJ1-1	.	TGTGCCAGCAGTTTACAAATAAGCAGTGAAGCTTTCTTT	CASSLQISSEAFF
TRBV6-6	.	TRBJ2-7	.	TGTGCCAGCAGTCAAGCGGAGCGAGGGACCTACGAGCAGTACTTC	CASSQAERGTYEQYF
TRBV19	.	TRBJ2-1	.	TGTGCCAGTAGGACCGGACAATTCCCCTACAATGAGCAGTTCTTC	CASRTGQFPYNEQFF
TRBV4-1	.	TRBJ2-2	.	TGCGCCAGCAGCCACGGGCCCGGGGGAAACACCGGGGAGCTGTTTTTT	CASSHGPGGNTGELFF
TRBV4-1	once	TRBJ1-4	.	TGCGCCAGCAGCCCGGCGGACCCAAATGAAAAACTGTTTTTT	CASSPADPNEKLFF
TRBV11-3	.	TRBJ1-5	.	TGTGCCAGCAGCTCAGGGGTTGGTCAGCCCCAGCATTTT	CASSSGVGQPQHF
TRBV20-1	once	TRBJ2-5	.	TGCAGTGCTGGAGAAGAGACCCAGTACTTC	CSAGEETQYF
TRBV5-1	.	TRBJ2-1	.	TGCGCCAGCAGCCGTCGGACCGGAAAAGTCTACAATGAGCAGTTCTTC	CASSRRTGKVYNEQFF
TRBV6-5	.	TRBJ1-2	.	TGTGCCAGCAGTCCCGCCGGGCCGATGTATGGCTACACCTTC	CASSPAGPMYGYTF
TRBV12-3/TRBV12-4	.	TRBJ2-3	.	TGTGCCAGCAGTTTAGGCGGCGCGCAGTATTTT	CASSLGGAQYF
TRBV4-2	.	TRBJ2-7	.	TGTGCCAGCAGCCAAGATAGGGGGGGGATCTACGAGCAGTACTTC	CASSQDRGGIYEQYF
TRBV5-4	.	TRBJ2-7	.	TGTGCCAGCAGCTCACAGGGCTCCTACGAGCAGTACTTC	CASSSQGSYEQYF
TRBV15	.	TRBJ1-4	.	TGTGCCACCAGCTTGTCGTCGACAGGAAAACTGTTTTTT	CATSLSSTGKLFF
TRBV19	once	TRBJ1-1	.	TGTGCCAGTAGAAAACCCGGGGGTAGAAGAAACACTGAAGCTTTCTTT	CASRKPGGRRNTEAFF
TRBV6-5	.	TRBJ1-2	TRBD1	TGTGCCAGCAGTTCCGGACAGGGGCAGGGCTACACCTTC	CASSSGQGQGYTF
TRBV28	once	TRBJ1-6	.	TGTGCCAGCAGTTTGACAGGACCCAATTCACCCCTCCACTTT	CASSLTGPNSPLHF
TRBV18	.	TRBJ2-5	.	TGTGCCAGCTCACCACCTGCCGGCCCGAACCAAGAGACCCAGTACTTC	CASSPPAGPNQETQYF
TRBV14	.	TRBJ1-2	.	TGTGCCAGCAGACCTATACAAGCTAACTATGGCTACACCTTC	CASRPIQANYGYTF
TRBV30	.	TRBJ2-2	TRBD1	TGTGCCTGGAATCAGGGGGCGAACACCGGGGAGCTGTTTTTT	CAWNQGANTGELFF
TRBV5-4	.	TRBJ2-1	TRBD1	TGTGCCAGCAGCCTGACAGGGATTGAGCAGTTCTTC	CASSLTGIEQFF
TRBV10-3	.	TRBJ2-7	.	TGTGCCATCAGTGCGGGTGGTATGTTGGAGCAGTACTTC	CAISAGGMLEQYF
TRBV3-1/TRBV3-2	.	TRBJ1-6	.	TGTGCCAGCAGCCGCCGGGGTCTTTATAATTCACCCCTCCACTTT	CASSRRGLYNSPLHF
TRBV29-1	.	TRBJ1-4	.	TGCAGCGGCGGCGGGAGGGGGGGCAATGAAAAACTGTTTTTT	CSGGGRGGNEKLFF
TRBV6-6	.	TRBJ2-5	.	TGTGCCAGCAGTTATACCGGACCTGGGACCCAGTACTTC	CASSYTGPGTQYF